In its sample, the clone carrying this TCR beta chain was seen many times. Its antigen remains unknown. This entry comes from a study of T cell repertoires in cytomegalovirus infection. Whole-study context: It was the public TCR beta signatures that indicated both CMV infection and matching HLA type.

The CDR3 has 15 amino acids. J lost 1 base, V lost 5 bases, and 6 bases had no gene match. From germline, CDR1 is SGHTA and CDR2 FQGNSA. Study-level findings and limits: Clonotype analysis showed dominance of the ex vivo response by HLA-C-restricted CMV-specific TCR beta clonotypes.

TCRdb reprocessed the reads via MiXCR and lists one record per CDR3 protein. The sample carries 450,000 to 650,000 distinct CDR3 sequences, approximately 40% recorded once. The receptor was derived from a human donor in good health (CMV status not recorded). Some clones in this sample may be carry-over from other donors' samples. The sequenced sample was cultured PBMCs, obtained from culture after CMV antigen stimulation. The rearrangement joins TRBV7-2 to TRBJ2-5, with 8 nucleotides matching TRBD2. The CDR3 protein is CASSQDGGAQETQYF. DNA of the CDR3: TGTGCCAGCAGCCAAGACGGGGGGGCCCAAGAGACCCAGTACTTC.